Listed below are T cell receptor beta chains from one sample, sequenced in a study of blood T cells in healthy people across ages. TCRdb reprocessed the 5' RACE reads via MiXCR and lists one record per CDR3 protein. In the table there are about 780,000 distinct CDR3 sequences, roughly 24% of which are singletons. Separately, the same data were catalogued under a study of T cells of mothers and their children.

The sample was blood. Receptors were obtained from a boy aged 5-17 years in good health. The CDR3 runs from the conserved cysteine through the conserved F or W. D genes are given only for firm matches. Not every row has a clone size; where given, it reads once, few, many or a size class.

few	TRBV5-1	TRBJ2-7	.	CASSLVASATYEQYF	TGCGCCAGCAGCTTGGTGGCTAGCGCGACCTACGAGCAGTACTTC
few	TRBV10-2	TRBJ2-4	.	CASSDGGRAKNIQYF	TGCGCCAGCAGTGATGGCGGTAGGGCCAAAAACATTCAGTACTTC
few	TRBV12-3/TRBV12-4	TRBJ2-5	TRBD2	CASSPPSGGPQETQYF	TGTGCCAGCAGTCCGCCTAGCGGGGGCCCTCAAGAGACCCAGTACTTC
few	TRBV20-1	TRBJ2-1	TRBD1	CSAGTGGIGNEQFF	TGCAGTGCTGGGACAGGGGGCATCGGGAATGAGCAGTTCTTC
many	TRBV6-1	TRBJ2-2	TRBD2	CASRSGGSNTGELFF	TGTGCCAGCAGGAGCGGGGGATCGAACACCGGGGAGCTGTTTTTT
.	TRBV18	TRBJ2-1	.	CASSPRREEYNEQFF	TGTGCCAGCTCACCACGGCGGGAAGAATACAATGAGCAGTTCTTC
.	TRBV28	TRBJ1-2	.	CASSRRTGPPSNYGYTF	TGTGCCAGCAGCCGAAGGACGGGGCCACCCTCTAACTATGGCTACACCTTC
.	TRBV20-1	TRBJ2-5	.	CSARTNQETQYF	TGCAGTGCCCGGACTAACCAAGAGACCCAGTACTTC
.	TRBV5-1	TRBJ1-3	.	CASSAEGRLISGNTIYF	TGCGCCAGCAGCGCGGAGGGACGACTGATCTCTGGAAACACCATATATTTT
.	TRBV15	TRBJ2-1	.	CATSREGSSYNEQFF	TGTGCCACCAGCAGAGAGGGCAGCTCCTACAATGAGCAGTTCTTC
many	TRBV18	TRBJ2-7	TRBD1	CASSLDRDEQYF	TGTGCCAGCAGTCTCGACAGGGACGAGCAGTACTTC
few	TRBV29-1	TRBJ1-5	.	CSVAGGEGQPQHF	TGCAGCGTTGCTGGGGGGGAGGGTCAGCCCCAGCATTTT
.	TRBV7-9	TRBJ2-7	TRBD1	CASSSGQGERLQYF	TGTGCCAGCAGCTCCGGACAGGGGGAGAGATTGCAGTACTTC
few	TRBV9	TRBJ2-1	.	CASSILGPGKKFF	TGTGCCAGCAGCATTCTCGGGCCAGGTAAAAAGTTCTTC
few	TRBV5-6	TRBJ2-5	TRBD1	CASSLQLRTGDFQETQYF	TGTGCCAGCAGCCTTCAGCTGAGGACAGGGGATTTCCAAGAGACCCAGTACTTC
.	TRBV7-3	TRBJ2-3	TRBD2	CASSPSGGVTDTQYF	TGTGCCAGCAGTCCTAGCGGGGGGGTCACTGATACGCAGTATTTT
.	TRBV5-1	TRBJ2-5	.	CASSNGEVQTQYF	TGCGCCAGCAGTAACGGGGAAGTGCAGACCCAGTACTTC
few	TRBV7-2	TRBJ1-3	.	CASSSPLGRNTIYF	TGTGCCAGCAGCTCCCCCTTGGGAAGAAACACCATATATTTT
.	TRBV12-3/TRBV12-4	TRBJ2-7	TRBD1	CASSRDRATYEQYF	TGTGCCAGCAGTCGGGACAGGGCCACCTACGAGCAGTACTTC
few	TRBV24-1	TRBJ2-1	TRBD2	CATSGPSGSSYNEQFF	TGTGCCACCAGTGGCCCTAGCGGGAGCTCCTACAATGAGCAGTTCTTC
.	TRBV7-3	TRBJ2-1	.	CASSSAFGTYNEQFF	TGTGCCAGCAGCTCCGCCTTTGGTACCTACAATGAGCAGTTCTTC
.	TRBV10-3	TRBJ2-7	.	CAISKLVTYEQYF	TGTGCCATCAGCAAACTAGTTACCTACGAGCAGTACTTC
.	TRBV24-1	TRBJ2-2	.	CATSDPGRDNTGELFF	TGTGCCACCAGTGATCCCGGAAGGGACAACACCGGGGAGCTGTTTTTT
.	TRBV12-3/TRBV12-4	TRBJ2-3	TRBD2	CASSREAGGLDTQYF	TGTGCCAGCAGTCGGGAAGCGGGGGGACTAGATACGCAGTATTTT
.	TRBV20-1	TRBJ2-7	TRBD2	CSARGRQGWTSGGWSYEQYF	TGCAGTGCTAGAGGTCGTCAAGGTTGGACTAGCGGGGGTTGGTCCTACGAGCAGTACTTC
.	TRBV5-1	TRBJ2-4	.	CASSLEGSIQYF	TGCGCCAGCAGCTTGGAAGGGAGCATTCAGTACTTC
few	TRBV29-1	TRBJ2-5	TRBD1	CSVGGDRGNIQETQYF	TGCAGCGTTGGGGGGGACAGGGGTAACATACAAGAGACCCAGTACTTC
few	TRBV20-1	TRBJ1-2	.	CSAHQGVYGYTF	TGCAGTGCTCACCAGGGTGTCTATGGCTACACCTTC
many	TRBV10-3	TRBJ2-5	.	CAISESDRKETQYF	TGTGCCATCAGTGAGTCGGACAGAAAAGAGACCCAGTACTTC
few	TRBV4-1	TRBJ2-7	.	CASSQDGRFSYEQYF	TGCGCCAGCAGCCAAGATGGCAGGTTTTCCTACGAGCAGTACTTC
.	TRBV29-1	TRBJ1-1	TRBD1	CSDLQGRDTEAFF	TGCAGCGACCTACAGGGGCGGGACACTGAAGCTTTCTTT
.	TRBV15	TRBJ1-5	TRBD1	CATSRDYPGQGAQPQHF	TGTGCCACCAGCAGAGACTACCCGGGACAGGGCGCTCAGCCCCAGCATTTT
.	TRBV7-3	TRBJ2-4	TRBD2	CASSYETSGIQYF	TGTGCCAGCAGTTACGAGACTAGCGGCATTCAGTACTTC
.	TRBV28	TRBJ2-5	TRBD1	CASTSGTGVQETQYF	TGTGCCAGCACTTCCGGGACAGGGGTCCAAGAGACCCAGTACTTC
many	TRBV3-1	TRBJ2-7	.	CASSQSYEQYF	TGTGCCAGCAGCCAGTCCTACGAGCAGTACTTC
.	TRBV14	TRBJ2-5	.	CASSQVGGQETQYF	TGTGCCAGCAGCCAAGTCGGAGGCCAAGAGACCCAGTACTTC
.	TRBV6-5	TRBJ2-5	.	CASSYTGGVWETQYF	TGTGCCAGCAGTTACACAGGGGGGGTTTGGGAGACCCAGTACTTC
.	TRBV9	TRBJ1-5	.	CASSPGGSNQSQHF	TGTGCCAGCAGCCCCGGGGGTAGCAATCAGTCCCAGCATTTT
.	TRBV4-2	TRBJ2-7	TRBD1	CASSQGDRAEAYEQYF	TGTGCCAGCAGCCAAGGGGACAGGGCCGAGGCCTACGAGCAGTACTTC
.	TRBV14	TRBJ1-2	.	CASSQAGFVGYGYTF	TGTGCCAGCAGCCAAGCAGGGTTTGTTGGCTATGGCTACACCTTC
few	TRBV7-2	TRBJ2-7	TRBD2	CASSSRRRLAGSLSYEQYF	TGTGCCAGCAGCTCAAGGAGGCGGTTAGCGGGGAGCCTTTCCTACGAGCAGTACTTC
few	TRBV10-2	TRBJ2-7	.	CASSESAEVYEQYF	TGCGCCAGCAGTGAGTCGGCCGAAGTCTACGAGCAGTACTTC
few	TRBV19	TRBJ2-5	.	CATLSPGGETQYF	TGTGCCACCCTATCCCCGGGCGGAGAGACCCAGTACTTC
.	TRBV19	TRBJ2-4	.	CASSMQGSAKNIQYF	TGTGCCAGTAGTATGCAGGGATCGGCCAAAAACATTCAGTACTTC
.	TRBV2	TRBJ2-1	.	CASSAREGPYNEQFF	TGTGCCAGCAGTGCACGTGAGGGTCCCTACAATGAGCAGTTCTTC
many	TRBV28	TRBJ2-7	.	CASRRQGSYEQYF	TGTGCCAGCAGACGGCAGGGGTCCTACGAGCAGTACTTC
.	TRBV10-3	TRBJ2-5	TRBD2	CAISGREGETQYF	TGTGCCATCAGTGGTCGGGAGGGGGAGACCCAGTACTTC
.	TRBV5-1	TRBJ1-1	TRBD1	CASSAGQGGEAFF	TGCGCCAGCAGCGCCGGACAGGGTGGTGAAGCTTTCTTT
.	TRBV29-1	TRBJ2-7	.	CSVENSYEQYF	TGCAGCGTTGAAAACAGCTACGAGCAGTACTTC
.	TRBV15	TRBJ1-2	TRBD1	CATSRGQAYGYTF	TGTGCCACCAGCAGGGGACAGGCCTATGGCTACACCTTC